Here is one T cell receptor beta chain with its context. In the source study's methods: Amplifying reference gene primers gave estimates of nucleated cell counts. Clones were read by immunoSEQ multiplex PCR, and TCRdb kept only the in-frame ones, dropping some. Clone size and V and J calls were adopted from that table, with D and trimming inferred from the DNA. The sample consists of some 430,000 clones, about 92% of them appearing once. This sample is drawn from a study of blood T cell repertoires in COVID-19. In the study overall: Sources were T cells, B-cell-depleted T cells, or PBMCs; the material itself was cDNA or gDNA.

Those enrolled, adults aged about 18 to 95 years, came from 20 to 25 US areas. Recovery among Cohort 3 donors was established by two negative PCRs, clearance, or symptom resolution. This CDR3 contains 16 residues. The germline V gene has CDR1 SGHDN and CDR2 FVKESK. J was trimmed by 2 bases and V by 3 bases; bases with no gene match: 6. The chain uses TRBV14 and TRBJ2-5, with 10 bases identical to TRBD1. The origin of this receptor is a man younger than 35 who had recovered from COVID-19. Source material: PBMCs or T cells enriched from blood (not recorded which). This chain's CDR3 is CASSQLGQGRQETQYF. The CDR3 DNA reads as TGTGCCAGCAGCCAGCTGGGACAGGGGAGGCAAGAGACCCAGTACTTC.